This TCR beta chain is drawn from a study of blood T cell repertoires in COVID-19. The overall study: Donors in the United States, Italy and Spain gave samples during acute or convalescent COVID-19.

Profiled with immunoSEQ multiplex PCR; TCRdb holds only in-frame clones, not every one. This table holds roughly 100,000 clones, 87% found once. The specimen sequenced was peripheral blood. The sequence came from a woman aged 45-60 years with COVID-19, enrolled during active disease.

CDR3 sequence (DNA): TGTGCCAGCAGTTACCTCCGGGGGAAGGGTCATGGTAATGAAAAACTGTTTTTT. Amino acid sequence: CASSYLRGKGHGNEKLFF. This chain links TRBV6-2 or TRBV6-3 with TRBJ1-4; possibly TRBD1 for D (5 bases). This CDR3 spans 18 amino acids. Germline V gene sequence: CDR1 MNHEY, CDR2 SVGEGT. The V gene lost 2 bases and the J gene lost 4 bases, with 20 bases spanning the gap.